These T cell receptor beta chains were read from a single sample in a study of T cell changes during pregnancy in multiple sclerosis. TCRdb's copy holds only in-frame clones and misses some; the assay was immunoSEQ multiplex PCR. The sample has 65,000 to 85,000 clones, nearly 95% seen once. The input for sequencing was peripheral blood, taken in the second trimester of pregnancy. These receptors were collected from a female donor in good health, enrolled as a control in a pregnancy study. The CDR3 runs from the conserved cysteine through the conserved F or W. D genes are given only for firm matches. Clone size is not always given. Where it is, it says once, few, many or a class for expanded clones.

abundance	v_gene	len	j_gene	d_gene	CDR3aa	CDR3nt
NA	TRBV28	13	TRBJ1-1	NA	CASKTTGTTEAFF	TGTGCCAGCAAAACTACAGGTACCACTGAAGCTTTCTTT
once	TRBV2	15	TRBJ2-7	NA	CASSEALDSSYEQYF	TGTGCCAGCAGTGAAGCGCTGGACAGCTCCTACGAGCAGTACTTC
NA	TRBV25-1	16	TRBJ2-3	NA	CASSEPGKGGTDTQYF	TGTGCCAGCAGTGAACCTGGAAAGGGAGGCACAGATACGCAGTATTTT
once	TRBV19	14	TRBJ2-7	TRBD2	CASSIDLAAYEQYF	TGTGCCAGTAGTATAGATCTAGCGGCCTACGAGCAGTACTTC
NA	TRBV28	12	TRBJ1-2	NA	CASSLPNYGYTF	TGTGCCAGCAGTTTACCAAACTATGGCTACACCTTC
NA	TRBV1	17	TRBJ1-5	NA	CTSSHVTDSFFKEPQHF	TGCACCAGCAGCCACGTAACCGACAGCTTCTTTAAAGAGCCCCAGCATTTT
NA	TRBV10-3	14	TRBJ1-5	NA	CAIRAGIDGQPQHF	TGTGCCATCAGGGCAGGGATAGACGGTCAGCCCCAGCATTTT
NA	TRBV2	14	TRBJ1-1	TRBD1	CASRDRDRATEAFF	TGTGCCAGCAGAGACCGGGACAGGGCCACTGAAGCTTTCTTT
NA	TRBV28	14	TRBJ2-7	TRBD2	CASSFSSGRSEQYF	TGTGCCAGCAGTTTCTCTAGCGGGAGATCCGAGCAGTACTTC
NA	TRBV4-1	15	TRBJ2-1	NA	CASSQDSVGANEQFF	TGCGCCAGCAGCCAAGATTCAGTGGGAGCCAATGAGCAGTTCTTC
NA	TRBV28	15	TRBJ1-3	TRBD1	CASNTGGLSGNTIYF	TGTGCCAGCAATACAGGGGGCCTCTCTGGAAACACCATATATTTT
NA	TRBV9	16	TRBJ2-1	NA	CASSAGDRRGGNEQFF	TGTGCCAGCAGCGCTGGGGACAGGCGGGGGGGGAATGAGCAGTTCTTC
NA	TRBV4-1	15	TRBJ2-2	NA	CASSHRGVNTGELFF	TGCGCCAGCAGCCACAGGGGCGTGAACACCGGGGAGCTGTTTTTT
NA	TRBV28	15	TRBJ1-5	NA	CASRSQGVPNQPQHF	TGTGCCAGCAGATCCCAGGGTGTCCCAAATCAGCCCCAGCATTTT
once	TRBV20-1	11	TRBJ2-1	TRBD2	CSAPKREGRLF	TGCAGTGCTCCTAAGCGGGAGGGCCGTCTCTTC